These T cell receptor beta chains were read from a single sample in a study of shared clonotypes between healthy human individuals. Produced via immunoSEQ multiplex PCR; TCRdb's table is partial and in-frame only. The sample records about 2,100,000 clones, roughly 91% being singletons. Sequences were obtained from naive CD8+ T cells from PBMCs. These receptors came from a man in his late teens or twenties in good health. Some clones in this sample may be carry-over from other donors' samples. Each CDR3 is given with its conserved first and last residue. A D gene is named only where the DNA matches it firmly. Clone size appears in some rows only: once, few, many, or a class for an expanded clone.

clone size: NA; V gene: TRBV10-3; J gene: TRBJ2-1; D gene: TRBD2; CDR3 protein: CAISESTSGSAYNEQFF; CDR3 DNA: TGTGCCATCAGTGAGTCGACTAGCGGGAGCGCCTACAATGAGCAGTTCTTC
clone size: NA; V gene: TRBV7-2; J gene: TRBJ2-1; D gene: NA; CDR3 protein: CASPQTAGTSYNEQFF; CDR3 DNA: TGTGCCAGCCCTCAAACCGCTGGCACCTCCTACAATGAGCAGTTCTTC
clone size: NA; V gene: TRBV11-2; J gene: TRBJ2-5; D gene: NA; CDR3 protein: CASSDLATQETQYF; CDR3 DNA: TGTGCCAGCAGCGACCTAGCGACACAAGAGACCCAGTACTTC
clone size: NA; V gene: TRBV27; J gene: TRBJ2-1; D gene: NA; CDR3 protein: CASTLTGPEGIGYNEQFF; CDR3 DNA: TGTGCCAGCACCCTTACCGGCCCGGAGGGAATTGGGTACAATGAGCAGTTCTTC
clone size: NA; V gene: TRBV5-6; J gene: TRBJ2-3; D gene: TRBD1; CDR3 protein: CASSPGQSGTDTQYF; CDR3 DNA: TGTGCCAGCAGCCCGGGACAGTCGGGGACAGATACGCAGTATTTT
clone size: NA; V gene: TRBV7-9; J gene: TRBJ2-5; D gene: NA; CDR3 protein: CASSPTVVQETQYF; CDR3 DNA: TGTGCCAGCAGCCCGACAGTAGTCCAAGAGACCCAGTACTTC
clone size: once; V gene: TRBV7-9; J gene: TRBJ2-7; D gene: TRBD1; CDR3 protein: CASSSGGWGSASYEQYF; CDR3 DNA: TGTGCCAGCAGTTCAGGGGGATGGGGCTCAGCATCCTACGAGCAGTACTTC
clone size: NA; V gene: TRBV5-6; J gene: TRBJ2-7; D gene: NA; CDR3 protein: CASSRRLLPAYEQYF; CDR3 DNA: TGTGCCAGCAGCCGGCGACTACTGCCGGCATACGAGCAGTACTTC
clone size: once; V gene: TRBV7-9; J gene: TRBJ2-7; D gene: NA; CDR3 protein: CASSRGTTYEQYF; CDR3 DNA: TGTGCCAGCAGCCGTGGTACTACCTACGAGCAGTACTTC
clone size: NA; V gene: TRBV5-1; J gene: TRBJ1-1; D gene: NA; CDR3 protein: CASSLEWSRLNTEAFF; CDR3 DNA: TGCGCCAGCAGCTTGGAATGGAGCAGGTTGAACACTGAAGCTTTCTTT
clone size: NA; V gene: TRBV10-3; J gene: TRBJ1-5; D gene: NA; CDR3 protein: CATHPGGNQPQHF; CDR3 DNA: TGTGCCACCCATCCGGGAGGCAATCAGCCCCAGCATTTT
clone size: NA; V gene: TRBV11-2; J gene: TRBJ1-4; D gene: NA; CDR3 protein: CASSLSGPLEKLFF; CDR3 DNA: TGTGCCAGCAGCTTATCAGGGCCCCTTGAAAAACTGTTTTTT
clone size: NA; V gene: TRBV5-1; J gene: TRBJ1-4; D gene: NA; CDR3 protein: CASRGRDGNEKLFF; CDR3 DNA: TGCGCCAGCAGGGGCCGGGACGGCAATGAAAAACTGTTTTTT
clone size: NA; V gene: TRBV7-2; J gene: TRBJ2-5; D gene: TRBD1; CDR3 protein: CASSSRVAGGLQETQYF; CDR3 DNA: TGTGCCAGCAGCTCGCGGGTGGCAGGGGGCCTACAAGAGACCCAGTACTTC
clone size: NA; V gene: TRBV5-1; J gene: TRBJ2-1; D gene: TRBD1; CDR3 protein: CASSLGQGVQKGEQFF; CDR3 DNA: TGCGCCAGCAGCTTGGGACAGGGGGTCCAGAAGGGTGAGCAGTTCTTC
clone size: NA; V gene: TRBV2; J gene: TRBJ1-1; D gene: NA; CDR3 protein: CAGSYEWVNTEAFF; CDR3 DNA: TGTGCCGGCAGTTATGAGTGGGTGAACACTGAAGCTTTCTTT